This entry describes one TCR beta chain. Antigen: not known. V was pared by 5 bases and J by 4 bases, with 17 bases between. Germline V lookup: CDR1 MNHNY, CDR2 SVGAGI (reference sequence). The CDR3 consists of 15 residues. The sample belongs to a study of cytomegalovirus exposure and HLA in healthy donors. For the study at large: One earlier analysis, a look at 150 million to 200 million T cells, found more than 100 million unique TCR beta sequences. Study-wide results and caveats: Some public TCRs appeared in many individuals, while most sequences were rare.

The PCR was carried out with 60 Vbeta primers and 13 Jbeta primers. Some clones are missing from TCRdb's copy, which holds only in-frame ones; the method was immunoSEQ multiplex PCR. This table holds 180,000 or so clones, roughly 87% found once. The chain employs TRBV6-6 and TRBJ1-1; D is possibly TRBD1 (6 bases). The clonotype originates from a man aged 35-49 years in good health and CMV-seronegative. Material for sequencing was PBMCs. The DNA of the CDR3 is TGTGCCAGCAGTAGATCAGGGGAGAGTCGCACTGAAGCTTTCTTT. Translated: CASSRSGESRTEAFF.